This T cell receptor (beta chain) derives from a study of beta chain features in type 1 diabetes (dated 2018 in TCRdb). With respect to the entire study: Mean age, gender distribution, total cell number and subset yield were not different between patients and healthy donors. Regulatory and stem cell-like memory subsets were obtained from only 8 patients and roughly 8 healthy donors, while naive and central memory subsets were obtained from all 30 or so donors. A total of around 110,000,000 sorted cells were examined across all samples, and RNA yield correlated strongly with the number of cells per subset. The study compared TCRB repertoires of sorted circulating CD4+ T cell subsets between recently diagnosed type 1 diabetes patients and matched healthy donors.

General study outcomes and caveats: In all four CD4+ subsets, TCRB CDR3 length was moderately but significantly shorter in type 1 diabetes patients. Fewer insertions and more nucleotide deletions at VDJ recombination sites were observed in patients with type 1 diabetes, implying thymic rearrangement abnormalities. Because the HLA sub-analyses included only small numbers of individuals, any influence of HLA type on TCRB rearrangement was left unresolved. Naive, central memory and regulatory TCRB repertoires appeared more similar among patients than among healthy donors. PCR might favor shorter templates, but patient and control samples were amplified and corrected together, so any skew would affect both groups equally. Because cDNA rather than genomic DNA was sequenced, highly expressing activated cells could have been over-represented, although no difference in activation and CD3 levels was found between groups.

V and J are truncated by 7 bases and 0 bases respectively, leaving an intervening sequence of 19 bases. Per the germline V gene (reference sequence), SEHNR is the CDR1 and FQNEAQ is the CDR2. From cysteine to phenylalanine, the CDR3 is 16 amino acids long. The DNA shown is the 48-base CDR3, in frame from base 1. The High Capacity cDNA Reverse Transcription Kit was used to reverse transcribe all of the isolated RNA, meaning that expressed TCRB transcripts were what got sequenced. For stem cell-like memory T cell samples, survey-depth immunoSEQ sequencing was used, averaging about 1 million total reads per sample. After sorted cells were lysed in RLT buffer, RNA was extracted with DNase-treated RNeasy Micro or Mini kits, with the choice depending on cell number. Each cell subset was processed on its own to prevent cross-contamination, while patient and healthy donor samples were processed together. Using the immunoSEQ multiplex PCR, TCRB sequences were amplified from cDNA into 87-bp fragments spanning the CDR3 region. The amplicons were sequenced using the Illumina HiSeq platform. As for the original processing: Synthetic template baselines were used to correct PCR bias computationally, reads within Hamming distance 2 were collapsed, and singletons that could not be merged were discarded. Reads were aligned against IMGT so that V, D and J genes, CDR3 length and insertions or deletions at six rearrangement sites could be assigned. Clonotype counts were normalized to sorted cell number within each subset before computing true diversity and Gini coefficients with the tcR R package. Repertoire sharing was quantified using the overlap coefficient calculated on TCRB nucleotide sequences. TCRdb obtained this table from immuneACCESS and retained in-frame rearrangements with V and J assigned. These tables miss some clones; where compared with another copy, unresolved V genes account for less than half of the shortfall, and the remainder is unexplained. D and trimming were read from the DNA, whereas the V and J calls and clone size are those reported in that table. This sample is represented by 110,000 or so clones; 40% of them were singletons. The ten largest account for more than 0.06% of the sample.

From each donor, a single peripheral blood sample of around 120 mL on average was drawn into heparinised tubes. A BD FACSAria II and a panel including CD45RO, CCR7, CD25, CD127, CD95 and CD27 were used to sort naive, central memory, regulatory and stem cell-like memory CD4+ T cells. Purity was above 98% for every sorted population. Right away, PBMCs were isolated by Lymphoprep density gradient centrifugation and were stained directly, with no culture step. To minimize batch effects, samples were stained and sorted in pairs, one healthy donor with one patient per experiment. This clone occurred a few times. Its antigen remains undetermined. No base qualities exist here, and no much larger clone lies one base off it.

The receptor's source is a young woman in good health. Sequenced sample: stem cell memory CD4+ T cells from blood. The cell subset or site label, as the study defines it: stem cell-like memory CD4+ T cells. This chain is built from TRBV7-9 and TRBJ2-7; the D gene is perhaps TRBD1, on 6 matching bases. The bases are TGTGCCAGCACTCTTACCGGGACACGGAACTCCTACGAGCAGTACTTC. Its protein is CASTLTGTRNSYEQYF.